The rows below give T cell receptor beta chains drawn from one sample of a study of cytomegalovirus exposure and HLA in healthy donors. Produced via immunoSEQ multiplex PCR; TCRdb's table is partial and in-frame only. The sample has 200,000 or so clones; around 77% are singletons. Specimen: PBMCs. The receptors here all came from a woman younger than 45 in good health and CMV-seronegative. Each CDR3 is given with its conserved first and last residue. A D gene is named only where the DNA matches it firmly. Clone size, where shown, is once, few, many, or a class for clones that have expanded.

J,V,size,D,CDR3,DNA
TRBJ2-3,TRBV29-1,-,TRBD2,CSSTQRGEDTQYF,TGCAGTAGTACTCAGCGGGGAGAAGATACGCAGTATTTT
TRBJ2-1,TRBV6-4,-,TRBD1,CASSPTGGSYNEQFF,TGTGCCAGCAGTCCGACAGGGGGCTCCTACAATGAGCAGTTCTTC
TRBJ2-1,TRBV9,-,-,CASSVDGTNYNEQFF,TGTGCCAGCAGCGTGGACGGGACAAACTACAATGAGCAGTTCTTC
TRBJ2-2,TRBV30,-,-,CAWSVHFPQGGSGELFF,TGTGCCTGGAGTGTACATTTCCCACAGGGCGGGTCCGGGGAGCTGTTTTTT
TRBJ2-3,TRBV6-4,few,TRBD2,CASSDLAGEADTQYF,TGTGCCAGCAGTGACTTGGCGGGAGAGGCAGATACGCAGTATTTT
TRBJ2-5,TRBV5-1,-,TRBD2,CASSLGLAGGETQYF,TGCGCCAGCAGCTTGGGACTAGCGGGGGGGGAGACCCAGTACTTC
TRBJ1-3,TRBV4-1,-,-,CASSQNPGTGNTIYF,TGCGCCAGCAGCCAGAACCCGGGGACTGGAAACACCATATATTTT
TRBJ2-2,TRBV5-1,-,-,CASSLYLNIHTGELFF,TGCGCCAGCAGCTTGTACCTTAACATCCACACCGGGGAGCTGTTTTTT
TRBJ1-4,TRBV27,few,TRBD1,CASSSTGLSEKLFF,TGTGCCAGCAGTTCGACAGGGTTGAGCGAAAAACTGTTTTTT
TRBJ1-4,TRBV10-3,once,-,CAITPGGSNEKLFF,TGTGCCATCACCCCCGGGGGTTCGAATGAAAAACTGTTTTTT
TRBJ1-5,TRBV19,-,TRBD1,CASTPRGPGPYQPQHF,TGTGCCAGTACCCCGAGGGGGCCCGGTCCCTATCAGCCCCAGCATTTT
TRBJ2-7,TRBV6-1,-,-,CATRGNPYEQYF,TGTGCGACGAGAGGCAACCCTTACGAGCAGTACTTC
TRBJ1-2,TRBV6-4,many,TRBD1,CASSDRFRLTGENGYTF,TGTGCCAGCAGTGACCGATTCCGGCTGACAGGGGAGAATGGCTACACCTTC
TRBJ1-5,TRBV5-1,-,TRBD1,CASSLTGNNQPQHF,TGCGCCAGCAGCCTGACAGGGAACAATCAGCCCCAGCATTTT
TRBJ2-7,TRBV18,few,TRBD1,CASSPPYDRGFNEQYF,TGTGCCAGCTCACCACCCTATGACAGGGGATTCAACGAGCAGTACTTC
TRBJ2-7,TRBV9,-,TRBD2,CASSPGQPGGLRYKQYF,TGTGCCAGCAGCCCTGGGCAACCGGGGGGTCTTCGCTACAAGCAGTACTTC
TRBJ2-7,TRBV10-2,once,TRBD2,CASSESWTSFYEQYF,TGCGCCAGCAGTGAGTCGTGGACTAGCTTTTACGAGCAGTACTTC
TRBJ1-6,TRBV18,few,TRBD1,CASSPTRQGTRNSPLHF,TGTGCCAGCTCACCCACCCGACAGGGGACAAGGAATTCACCCCTCCACTTT
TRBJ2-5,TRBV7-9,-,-,CSSSLAPETQYF,TGTTCCAGCAGCTTAGCCCCGGAGACCCAGTACTTC
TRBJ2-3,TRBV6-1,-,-,CASSEERTALGTDTQYF,TGTGCCAGCAGTGAAGAGAGGACAGCTCTTGGCACAGATACGCAGTATTTT
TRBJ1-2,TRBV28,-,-,CASTLMSGGADGYTF,TGTGCCAGCACCCTTATGAGCGGGGGGGCTGATGGCTACACCTTC
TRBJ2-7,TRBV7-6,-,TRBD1,CASSSRPGQGASEQYF,TGTGCCAGCAGTTCTAGGCCGGGACAGGGGGCGTCCGAGCAGTACTTC
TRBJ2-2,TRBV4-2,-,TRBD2,CASSLNPGGDTGELFF,TGTGCCAGCAGCCTAAACCCGGGAGGGGACACCGGGGAGCTGTTTTTT
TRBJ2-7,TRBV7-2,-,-,CASSRRVGGISYEQYF,TGTGCCAGCAGCCGAAGGGTTGGAGGCATCTCCTACGAGCAGTACTTC
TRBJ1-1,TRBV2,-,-,CATLGGSTEAFF,TGTGCCACCCTGGGGGGTTCCACTGAAGCTTTCTTT
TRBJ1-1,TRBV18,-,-,CASSLTGFTEAFF,TGTGCCAGCTCACTAACAGGGTTCACTGAAGCTTTCTTT
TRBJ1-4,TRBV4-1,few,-,CASGGDCLARRENLFF,TGCGCCAGCGGCGGGGACTGCCTGGCTCGCCGTGAAAACCTGTTTTTT
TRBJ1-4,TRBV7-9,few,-,CASSLGQGGEKLFF,TGTGCCAGCAGCTTAGGCCAGGGAGGCGAAAAACTGTTTTTT
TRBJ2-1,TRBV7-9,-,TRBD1,CASSLTGSVPGNEQFF,TGTGCCAGCAGCCTGACAGGGTCGGTACCGGGGAATGAGCAGTTCTTC
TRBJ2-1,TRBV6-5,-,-,CASSYSTGEVGDEQFF,TGTGCCAGCAGTTACTCTACGGGAGAGGTTGGCGATGAGCAGTTCTTC
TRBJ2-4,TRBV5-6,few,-,CASSLESGQNIQYF,TGTGCCAGCAGCTTGGAGTCAGGGCAAAACATTCAGTACTTC